This T cell receptor (beta chain) was found in a study of T-cell memory formation after mild COVID-19. Trimming shortened V by 4 bases and J by 3 bases, and 13 bases separated the two germline ends. This CDR3 contains 15 residues. Germline V gives CDR1 SGHVS, CDR2 FNYEAQ. This clonotype was counted between two and nine times. TCRdb redid the calling of the 5' RACE reads with MiXCR, one entry per CDR3 protein. The sample contains 450,000 or so distinct CDR3 sequences, more than 20% of which appear only once. The sequenced sample consisted of PBMCs or a T cell subset sorted from them (not recorded which). This receptor was obtained from an adult woman who had mild COVID-19 (a few samples of this study predate the infection). Cell type and time point are not known. The chain employs TRBV7-6 and TRBJ1-3; TRBD1 might be the D (6 bases). CDR3 nucleotide sequence: TGTGCCAGCAGCTCACAGGACAGCTATGGAAACACCATATATTTT. Its translation: CASSSQDSYGNTIYF.